This T cell receptor beta chain was sequenced in a study of PD-L1 blockade in urothelial cancer. In its sample, this clone was seen a few times. Produced via immunoSEQ multiplex PCR; TCRdb's table is partial and in-frame only. This table holds roughly 51,000 clones, 70% to 80% found once. Documented time point: pretreatment peripheral blood. The CDR3 has 16 amino acids. V trimming: 5 bases; J trimming: 4 bases; junction bases outside the gene matches: 8. The germline CDR1 and CDR2 sequences are LNHDA and SQIVND (reference sequence). This specimen was PBMCs, taken around atezolizumab (anti-PD-L1) treatment. The chain couples TRBV19 to TRBJ2-6; 7 bases are shared with TRBD1. This clonotype was obtained from a man between 65 and 79 years old with urothelial cancer. CDR3 in amino acids: CASSSGQPVGANVLTF. CDR3 nucleotides: TGTGCCAGTAGTTCGGGACAGCCCGTCGGGGCCAACGTCCTGACTTTC. Based on the CDR3 plus reference TRBV19 and TRBJ2-6, the full variable domain is DGGITQSPKYLFRKEGQNVTLSCEQNLNHDAMYWYRQDPGQGLRLIYYSQIVNDFQKGDIAEGYSVSREKKESFPLTVTSAQKNPTAFYLCASSSGQPVGANVLTFGAGSRLTVL.